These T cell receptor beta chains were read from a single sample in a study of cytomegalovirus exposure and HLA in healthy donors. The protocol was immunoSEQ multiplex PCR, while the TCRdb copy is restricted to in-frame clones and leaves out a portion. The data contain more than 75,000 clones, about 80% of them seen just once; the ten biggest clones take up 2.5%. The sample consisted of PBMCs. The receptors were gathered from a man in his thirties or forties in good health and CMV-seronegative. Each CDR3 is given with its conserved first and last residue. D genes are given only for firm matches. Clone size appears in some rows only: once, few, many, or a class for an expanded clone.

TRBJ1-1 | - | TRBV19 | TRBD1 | TGTGCCAGCACAAACCCCTTCAGGGGGCGTACTGAAGCTTTCTTT | CASTNPFRGRTEAFF
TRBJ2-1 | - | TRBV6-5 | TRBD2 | TGTGCCAGCAGTACCCCGGGACTAGCTTGGCATGAGCAGTTCTTC | CASSTPGLAWHEQFF
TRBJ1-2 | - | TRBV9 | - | TGTGCCAGCAGCGTTGGTACTGAATCTCACTATGGCTACACCTTC | CASSVGTESHYGYTF
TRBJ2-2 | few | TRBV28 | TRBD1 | TGTGCCAGCAGTTACCGGGACAGGGGGGAAACCGGGGAGCTGTTTTTT | CASSYRDRGETGELFF
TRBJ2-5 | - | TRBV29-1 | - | TGCAGCGTTGTATCCTTGACTCCCGGGGAGACCCAGTACTTC | CSVVSLTPGETQYF
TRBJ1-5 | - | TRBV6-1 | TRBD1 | TGTGCCAGCAGTGAACGACCGGGACAGGGTAGCAATCAGCCCCAGCATTTT | CASSERPGQGSNQPQHF
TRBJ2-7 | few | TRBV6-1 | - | TGTGCCAGCAGTGGGACTATTTTCTCCTACGAGCAGTACTTC | CASSGTIFSYEQYF
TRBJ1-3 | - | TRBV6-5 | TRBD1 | TGTGCCAGCAGACAGGACAGGCTAACTGGAAACACCATATATTTT | CASRQDRLTGNTIYF
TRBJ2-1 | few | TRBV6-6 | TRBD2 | TGTGCCAGCAGTTACCCGACTAGCTTCCACAATGAGCAGTTCTTC | CASSYPTSFHNEQFF
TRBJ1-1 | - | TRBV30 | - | TGTGCCTCGAGTAGAGGGTCTGAAGCTTTCTTT | CASSRGSEAFF
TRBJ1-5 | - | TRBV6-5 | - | TGTGCCAGCAGTTACGCGCGGCAGTCACCCCAGCATTTT | CASSYARQSPQHF
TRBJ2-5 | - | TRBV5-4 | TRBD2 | TGTGCCAGCAGCTTGGGGGCTAGCGGGGTAGGAGAGACCCAGTACTTC | CASSLGASGVGETQYF
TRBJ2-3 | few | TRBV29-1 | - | TGCAGCGTTGGCCAGAAGAACACAGATACGCAGTATTTT | CSVGQKNTDTQYF
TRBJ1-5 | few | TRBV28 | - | TGTGCCAGCAGTTTTAGGGGGAGCAATCAGCCCCAGCATTTT | CASSFRGSNQPQHF
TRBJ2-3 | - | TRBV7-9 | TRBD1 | TGTTCCAGCAGCTCTTCCGGGACAGGGTTGAAGTATTTT | CSSSSSGTGLKYF
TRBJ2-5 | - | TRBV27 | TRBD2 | TGTGCCAGCAGTTCTCAAGCGGGGGCGCCTTTAGAGCAGTACTTC | CASSSQAGAPLEQYF
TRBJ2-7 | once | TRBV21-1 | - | TGTGCCAGCAGCGCCCACCCCCGGCTAGTCCCCTACGAGCAGTACTTC | CASSAHPRLVPYEQYF
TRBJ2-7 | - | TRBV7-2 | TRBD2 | TGTGCCAGCACCCTTTCTAGCGGGAGCACCTACGAGCAGTACTTC | CASTLSSGSTYEQYF
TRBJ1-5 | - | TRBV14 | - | TGTGCCAGCAGCCAAGTTTGTCGTTGCGGGACTTTAAATCAGCCCCAGCATTTT | CASSQVCRCGTLNQPQHF
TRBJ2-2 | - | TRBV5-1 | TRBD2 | TGCGCCAGCAGCAGTCTAGCGGTCGGGGAGCTGTTTTTT | CASSSLAVGELFF
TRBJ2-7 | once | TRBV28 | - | TGTGCCAGCACTACCGGCCCCGCGCTAGGCGAGCAGTACTTC | CASTTGPALGEQYF
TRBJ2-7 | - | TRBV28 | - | TGTGCCAGCACCCCAGGTACGGCCTCCTACGAGCAGTACTTC | CASTPGTASYEQYF
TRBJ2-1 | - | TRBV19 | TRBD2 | TGTGCCAGTAGTCTGTCGGGAGGGGCGTGGAATGAGCAGTTCTTC | CASSLSGGAWNEQFF
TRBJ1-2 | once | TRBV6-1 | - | TGTGCCAGCGTGGGGAGTGCCTATGGCTACCCCTTC | CASVGSAYGYPF
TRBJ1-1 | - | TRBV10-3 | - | TGTGCCATCAAAGGGGAAAGGTCCAACACTGAAGCTTTCTTT | CAIKGERSNTEAFF
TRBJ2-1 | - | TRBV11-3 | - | TGTGCCAGCAGCTTCTCCGGTCCGAGCTACAATGAGCAGTTCTTC | CASSFSGPSYNEQFF
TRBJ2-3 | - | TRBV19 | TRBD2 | TGTGCCAGTAGCAAAAGGACTAGCGGCAGCACAGATACGCAGTATTTT | CASSKRTSGSTDTQYF
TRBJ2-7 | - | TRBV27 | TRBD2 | TGTGCCAGCAGTCCGAGACTAGCGGGAGGGGAGCAGTACTTC | CASSPRLAGGEQYF
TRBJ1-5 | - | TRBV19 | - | TGTGCCAGTAGTCTAAAGGACCGGCCGGGGTATCAGCCCCAGCATTTT | CASSLKDRPGYQPQHF
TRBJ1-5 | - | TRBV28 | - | TGTGCCAGCAGTTTGTACAGAGATCAGCCCCAGCATTTT | CASSLYRDQPQHF
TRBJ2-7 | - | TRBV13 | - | TGTGCCAGCAGCTTCTCAAACTACGAGCAGTACTTC | CASSFSNYEQYF
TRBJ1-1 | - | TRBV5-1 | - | TGCGCCAGCAGCCGCGGACAGCCTAACACTGAAGCTTTCTTT | CASSRGQPNTEAFF
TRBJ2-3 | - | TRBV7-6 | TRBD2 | TGTGCCAGCAGCTGGGCACTAGCGGGGGGTAGCACAGATACGCAGTATTTT | CASSWALAGGSTDTQYF
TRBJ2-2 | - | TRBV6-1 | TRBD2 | TGTGCCAGCAGTGAGAATAGCGGGGCTGGCGGGGAGCTGTTTTTT | CASSENSGAGGELFF
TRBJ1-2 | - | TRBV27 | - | TGTGCCAGCAGGTTGGGGCGCCGGTATGGCTACCCCTTC | CASRLGRRYGYPF
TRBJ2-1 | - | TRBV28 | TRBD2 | TGTGCCAGCGGACCCGGGACTAGCGGGGAGGGGCAGTTCTTC | CASGPGTSGEGQFF
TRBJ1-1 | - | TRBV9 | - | TGTGCCAGCAGCTCCCTGGGGGGGACTGAAGCTTTCTTT | CASSSLGGTEAFF
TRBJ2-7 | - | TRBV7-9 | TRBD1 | TGTGCCAGCAGCCACCCGGGACAGGGGGACGAGCAGTACTTC | CASSHPGQGDEQYF
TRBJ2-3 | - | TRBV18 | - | TGTGCCAGCTCACCAACACTAGCTGATACGCAGTATTTT | CASSPTLADTQYF
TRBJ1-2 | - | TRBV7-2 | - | TGTGCCAGCAGCCCGTACAAGGGGAATGGCTACACCTTC | CASSPYKGNGYTF
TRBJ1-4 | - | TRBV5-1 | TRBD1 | TGCGCCAGCAGCGAAACAGGGGGAGGTGAAAAACTGTTTTTT | CASSETGGGEKLFF
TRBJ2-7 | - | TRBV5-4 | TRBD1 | TGTGCCAGCAGCCAACAGGGGGCGCCGCACGAGCAGTACTTC | CASSQQGAPHEQYF
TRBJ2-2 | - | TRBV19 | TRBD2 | TGTGCCAGTACTAGCGGGGGGGCCCCCGGGGAGCTGTTTTTT | CASTSGGAPGELFF
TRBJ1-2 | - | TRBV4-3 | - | TGCGCCAGCAGCCAAGATAGGCGGGGTAGGGGAGCTAACTATGGCTACACCTTC | CASSQDRRGRGANYGYTF
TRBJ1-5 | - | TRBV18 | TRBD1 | TGTGCCAGCTCACCAACCGGGACAGGGGGAAATCAGCCCCAGCATTTT | CASSPTGTGGNQPQHF
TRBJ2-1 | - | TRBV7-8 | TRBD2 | TGTGCCAGCAGCAAGTCCCTAGCGGACTACAATGAGCAGTTCTTC | CASSKSLADYNEQFF
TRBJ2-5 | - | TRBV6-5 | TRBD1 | TGTGCCAGTAGTTACGGACAGGGCATGCAGTACTTC | CASSYGQGMQYF
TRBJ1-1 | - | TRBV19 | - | TGTGCCAGTAGTATAGAGAAGGGCATAAGGGGGACTGAAGCTTTCTTT | CASSIEKGIRGTEAFF
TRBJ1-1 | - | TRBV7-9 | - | TGTGCCAGCAGCCCGCGTTTGAACACTGAAGCTTTCTTT | CASSPRLNTEAFF
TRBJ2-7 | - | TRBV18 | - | TGTGCCAGCTCAACGTCGACAGGCTACGAGCAGTACTTC | CASSTSTGYEQYF
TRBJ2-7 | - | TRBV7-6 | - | TGTGCCAGCAGCTCGAACCCACCCCAGACTCTGGACGAGCAGTACTTC | CASSSNPPQTLDEQYF
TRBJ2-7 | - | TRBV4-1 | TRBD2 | TGCGCCAGCAGCAAAGAAGGGGGACTAGCGGGCCTCTACGAGCAGTACTTC | CASSKEGGLAGLYEQYF
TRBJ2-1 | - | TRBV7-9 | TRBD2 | TGTGCCAGCAGCCTGCTAGCGGGTTACAATGAGCAGTTCTTC | CASSLLAGYNEQFF
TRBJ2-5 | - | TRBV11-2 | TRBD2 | TGTGCCAGCAGCTTAGGACTAGCGCAAGAGACCCAGTACTTC | CASSLGLAQETQYF
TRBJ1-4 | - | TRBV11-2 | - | TGTGCCAGCAGCCTTTCGGGGGGCGGGTACGAAAAACTGTTTTTT | CASSLSGGGYEKLFF